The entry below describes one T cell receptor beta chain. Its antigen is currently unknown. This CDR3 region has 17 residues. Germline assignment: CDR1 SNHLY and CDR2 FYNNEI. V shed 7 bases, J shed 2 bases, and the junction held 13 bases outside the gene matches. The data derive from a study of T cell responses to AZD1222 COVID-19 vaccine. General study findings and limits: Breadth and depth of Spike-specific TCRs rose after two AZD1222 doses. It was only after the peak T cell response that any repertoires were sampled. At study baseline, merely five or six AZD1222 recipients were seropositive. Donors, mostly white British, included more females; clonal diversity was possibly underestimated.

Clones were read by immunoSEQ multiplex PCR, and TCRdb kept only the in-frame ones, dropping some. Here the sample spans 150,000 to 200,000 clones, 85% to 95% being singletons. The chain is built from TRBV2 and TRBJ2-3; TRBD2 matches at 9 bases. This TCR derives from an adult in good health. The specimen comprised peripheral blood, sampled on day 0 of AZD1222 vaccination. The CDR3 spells CASNPWGLAGPTDTQYF. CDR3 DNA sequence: TGTGCCAGCAACCCGTGGGGCCTAGCGGGGCCCACAGATACGCAGTATTTT.